This TCR beta chain was captured by sequencing in a study of shared clonotypes between healthy human individuals. CDR1 and CDR2 (germline): MGHDK, SYGVNS. CDR3 length: 13 amino acids. V was clipped by 5 bases and J by 4 bases, with 12 bases between them. Splitting of each subset's genomic DNA was done evenly across several immunoSEQ plates. This table comes from immunoSEQ multiplex PCR, and its TCRdb copy is limited to in-frame clones, with some not included. The repertoire consists of roughly 510,000 clones, with approximately 79% occurring once and the leading ten covering around 13%. This rearrangement joins TRBV25-1 to TRBJ2-7; D is perhaps TRBD1 (6 bases). Sequenced input: PBMCs. This receptor was taken from a middle-aged woman in good health. Some clones in this sample may be carry-over from other donors' samples. The chain's CDR3 is CASSPPGQYEQYF. The CDR3 coding sequence is TGTGCCAGCAGTCCCCCTGGACAGTACGAGCAGTACTTC.